Below, 32 T cell receptor beta chains from the same sample are listed, as sequenced in a study of blood T cell repertoires in COVID-19. The repertoire was sequenced with immunoSEQ multiplex PCR; TCRdb's copy has only in-frame clones and lacks some. The sample has about 12,000 clones, about four fifths seen once. Material for sequencing was peripheral blood. The receptors derive from a woman aged 55-69 years with acute or convalescent COVID-19.

This clone was detected a few times. The chain uses TRBV5-1 and TRBJ2-5; 9 positions match TRBD1. The CDR3 spans 15 residues. Germline CDR1 SGHRS, CDR2 YFSETQ. V lost 6 bases to trimming and J lost 3 bases; unmatched junction nucleotides: 9. CDR3 sequence: CASTSGTGIKETQYF. CDR3 coding DNA: TGCGCCAGCACCTCCGGGACAGGGATTAAAGAGACCCAGTACTTC.

This clone was recorded once. J is TRBJ1-1 and V is TRBV6-5; 7 bases are shared with TRBD1. This CDR3 spans 13 amino acids. From germline, CDR1 is MNHEY and CDR2 SVGAGI. V gave up 5 bases and J gave up 10 bases; unmatched junction bases: 10. DNA of the CDR3: TGTGCCAGCAGTAGACGGCAGGGGGGTTTAGCTTTCTTT. Its protein is CASSRRQGGLAFF.

This sequence joins TRBV3-1 (or the pseudogene TRBV3-2) and TRBJ2-7; D might be TRBD1 (7 bases). This CDR3 contains 15 residues. Germline loops: CDR1 LGHDT, CDR2 YNNKEL (reference sequence). The germline V and J ends were trimmed by 0 bases and 1 base, with 10 bases remaining between them. The CDR3: CASSQDPGGSYEQYF. The CDR3, as DNA: TGTGCCAGCAGCCAAGATCCAGGGGGGTCCTACGAGCAGTACTTC.

This clone has a single count. The V and J genes are TRBV9 and TRBJ2-1; 9 bases are shared with TRBD1. The germline V gene has CDR1 SGDLS and CDR2 YYNGEE. The V and J ends lost 3 bases and 4 bases, in that order; junction bases with no gene match: 8. This CDR3 spans 16 amino acids. The CDR3 spells CASSAQQGQGYNEQFF. CDR3 nucleotide sequence: TGTGCCAGCAGCGCCCAGCAGGGACAGGGATACAATGAGCAGTTCTTC.

The chain combines TRBV2 with TRBJ1-3; D not certain. The CDR3 sequence is 15 residues long. The V and J ends lost 4 bases and 3 bases respectively, with 13 bases between them. The germline gives CDR1 SNHLY, CDR2 FYNNEI. CDR3 sequence: CASSAEGMDGNTIYF. The CDR3 bases are TGTGCCAGCAGTGCGGAGGGCATGGATGGAAACACCATATATTTT.

The V call is TRBV16, the J call TRBJ1-1; D perhaps matches TRBD1 (5 bases). CDR1 and CDR2 (germline): KGHSY, FQNENV. Trimming pared 0 bases from V and 0 bases from J, leaving 11 bases between. The CDR3 is 16 amino acids. The CDR3 DNA follows: TGTGCCAGCAGCCAATCTAGGGGCGGGATGAACACTGAAGCTTTCTTT. This gives the protein CASSQSRGGMNTEAFF.

V and J are TRBV27 and TRBJ1-2; D unresolved. The CDR3 has 15 residues. CDR1 and CDR2 (germline): MNHEY, SMNVEV (reference sequence). V lost 2 bases and J 4 bases, leaving 14 bases between the germline ends. In DNA form, the CDR3 reads TGTGCCAGCAGTTTACGCCATCCAGGCGTCTATGGCTACACCTTC. It specifies CASSLRHPGVYGYTF.

This clone was seen only once. This rearrangement joins TRBV5-1 to TRBJ1-5, with a weak D call TRBD1 (5 bases). The V and J ends lost 2 bases and 7 bases respectively, with 13 bases between them. This CDR3 comprises 14 residues. Germline CDR1 SGHRS, CDR2 YFSETQ. This CDR3 reads CASSFGGTGQPQHF. The DNA of the CDR3 is TGCGCCAGCAGCTTTGGGGGGACTGGGCAGCCCCAGCATTTT.

The chain joins TRBV4-1 to TRBJ2-7; 9 bases agree with TRBD1. Germline CDR1 MGHRA, CDR2 YSYEKL. The CDR3 has 16 residues. The trim removed 1 base at V and 2 bases at J, leaving 6 bases unmatched. This CDR3 reads CASSQVPGQGAYEQYF. The DNA for the CDR3 is TGCGCCAGCAGCCAAGTCCCGGGACAGGGTGCCTACGAGCAGTACTTC.

This clone was counted only a few times. The chain carries TRBV6-2 or TRBV6-3 and TRBJ2-4; TRBD2 agrees at 10 bases. The J segment lost 7 bases and the V segment lost 4 bases, leaving 7 bases of the junction unmatched. Germline V gives CDR1 MNHEY, CDR2 SVGEGT. The CDR3 sequence is 15 residues long. The CDR3 region has the DNA TGTGCCAGCAGTTCAGCGGGGGGGCGTCCGAACATTCAGTACTTC. Translated, it gives CASSSAGGRPNIQYF.

The V gene is TRBV7-9, the J gene TRBJ2-3; TRBD1 aligns across 10 bases. Germline V gene data show CDR1 as SEHNR and CDR2 as FQNEAQ (reference sequence). The trim removed 2 bases at V and 2 bases at J, leaving 10 bases unmatched. The CDR3 totals 18 residues. CDR3 DNA sequence: TGTGCCAGCAGCTTATCCCCTTGGGGACAGGGGAACACAGATACGCAGTATTTT. Its translation: CASSLSPWGQGNTDTQYF.

Here the CDR3 DNA reads TGCAGTGCTAGTGCGACTAGCCGGGGGACCCAGTACTTC. Translated: CSASATSRGTQYF. This rearrangement joins TRBV20-1 to TRBJ2-5, with TRBD2 matching over 7 bases. The V gene's germline CDR1 is DFQATT and CDR2 SNEGSKA (reference sequence). The CDR3 loop spans 13 amino acids. With V trimmed by 3 bases and J by 7 bases, 8 bases remained unmatched.

The chain combines TRBV9 with TRBJ2-2, with D uncertain. Per germline, CDR1 SGDLS and CDR2 YYNGEE. The V end was cut by 2 bases, the J end by 2 bases, with 10 bases between. CDR3 length equals 15 residues. CDR3 region: CASSVWADNTGELFF. CDR3 DNA: TGTGCCAGCAGCGTTTGGGCAGACAACACCGGGGAGCTGTTTTTT.

A few counts support this clone. The chain links TRBV3-1 (or the pseudogene TRBV3-2) to TRBJ1-4; D is ambiguous. V lost 3 bases and J 8 bases, leaving 7 bases between the germline ends. This CDR3 region has 12 residues. Germline assignment: CDR1 LGHDT and CDR2 YNNKEL (reference sequence). The CDR3 reads CASSQAREKLFF. The CDR3 DNA sequence: TGTGCCAGCAGCCAGGCGAGGGAAAAACTGTTTTTT.

This clone was seen only a few times. This rearrangement joins TRBV5-1 to TRBJ2-2; TRBD2 agrees at 11 bases. V lost 1 base to trimming and J lost 5 bases; unmatched junction nucleotides: 4. The CDR3 covers 16 residues. Germline CDR1 and CDR2: SGHRS and YFSETQ. CDR3 sequence: CASSLLGLAVTGELFF. CDR3 DNA sequence: TGCGCCAGCAGCTTGCTGGGACTAGCGGTAACCGGGGAGCTGTTTTTT.

This clone was picked up one time. The chain uses TRBV6-4 and TRBJ2-7; 12 bases are shared with TRBD2. Germline assignment: CDR1 MRHNA and CDR2 SNTAGT. V lost 6 bases to trimming and J lost 0 bases; unmatched junction nucleotides: 12. The CDR3 sequence is 18 residues long. The CDR3 DNA follows: TGTGCCAGCAGGACCGGGACTAGCGGGTGTTTTGCCTCCTACGAGCAGTACTTC. Translated, it gives CASRTGTSGCFASYEQYF.

V gene TRBV2 combines with J gene TRBJ1-2; 10 nucleotides line up with TRBD1. The CDR3 runs to 17 residues. Germline V lookup: CDR1 SNHLY, CDR2 FYNNEI. V lost 3 bases and J lost 5; bases outside the gene matches: 12. Written as DNA, the CDR3 is TGTGCCAGCAGTGACCCGGCGAGGGACAGGGGTCGGTATGGCTACACCTTC. This codes for CASSDPARDRGRYGYTF. Full variable domain (rest looked up from reference TRBV2 and TRBJ1-2): EPEVTQTPSHQVTQMGQEVILRCVPISNHLYFYWYRQILGQKVEFLVSFYNNEISEKSEIFDDQFSVERPDGSNFTLKIRSTKLEDSAMYFCASSDPARDRGRYGYTFGSGTRLTVV.

The table lists this clone with a count of one. The gene calls are TRBV19 and TRBJ2-5; 7 bases are a match to TRBD2. The V gene end was trimmed by 8 bases and the J gene end by 4 bases; junction bases not matched to a gene: 13. From germline, CDR1 is LNHDA and CDR2 SQIVND (reference sequence). CDR3 size: 15 residues. CDR3 coding DNA: TGTGCCAGTGGGGAGGGATTGGGCTTGGTAGAGACCCAGTACTTC. Its translation is CASGEGLGLVETQYF.

The rearrangement joins TRBV18 to TRBJ1-1; D unresolved. V was clipped by 2 bases and J by 0 bases, with 4 bases between them. The CDR3 totals 13 residues. Germline CDR1 and CDR2: KGHSH and LQKENI. The CDR3 region is CASSPSVNTEAFF. Written as DNA, the CDR3 is TGTGCCAGCTCACCATCTGTGAACACTGAAGCTTTCTTT.

The J gene is TRBJ1-2, the V gene TRBV23-1; 11 bases map to TRBD1. TRBV23-1 has ORF status, its function being uncertain. V lost 3 bases and J lost 9; bases outside the gene matches: 3. There are 13 residues in the CDR3. The CDR3 region is CASSQGQGDSYTF. CDR3 coding DNA: TGCGCCAGCAGTCAGGGACAGGGGGATAGCTACACCTTC.

V and J are TRBV19 and TRBJ1-1, with 7 bases lining up with TRBD1. Germline lookup yields CDR1 LNHDA and CDR2 SQIVND (reference sequence). The CDR3 sequence is 13 residues long. J was trimmed by 11 bases and V by 6 bases; bases with no gene match: 12. The CDR3 region is CASSYTRTGWAFF. The CDR3 bases are TGTGCCAGTAGCTATACTCGGACAGGATGGGCTTTCTTT.

This chain joins TRBV6-5 and TRBJ2-2, with D possibly matching TRBD1 (5 bases). The V and J ends lost 4 bases and 7 bases respectively, with 10 bases between them. This CDR3 contains 13 residues. CDR1 and CDR2 (germline): MNHEY, SVGAGI. This CDR3 is CASSWRTGGELFF. In DNA form, the CDR3 reads TGTGCCAGCAGTTGGAGAACAGGCGGGGAGCTGTTTTTT.

V usage is TRBV7-9 and J usage is TRBJ2-7; 7 nucleotides line up with TRBD2. J gave up 3 bases and V 3 bases, and 5 bases lay outside the gene matches. The length of the CDR3 is 14 residues. Germline V lookup: CDR1 SEHNR, CDR2 FQNEAQ (reference sequence). CDR3 DNA: TGTGCCAGCAGCTTCGTGGGGGGGAACTACGAGCAGTACTTC. This encodes CASSFVGGNYEQYF.

The genes are TRBV29-1 and TRBJ2-1, with unresolved D. Trimming left V 4 bases short and J 7 bases short, with 8 bases between. The CDR3 is 11 amino acids. CDR1 and CDR2 (germline): SQVTM, ANQGSEA. The CDR3 coding sequence is TGCAGCGTTGGCTTAGATAATGAGCAGTTCTTC. Its protein product is CSVGLDNEQFF.

This clone was detected only once. The chain joins TRBV28 to TRBJ2-1, with TRBD1 matching 8 bases. Trimming at V came to 4 bases and at J to 9 bases, leaving 17 bases not matched to a gene. CDR1 and CDR2 from the germline V gene are MDHEN and SYDVKM. The CDR3 length is 17 residues. This CDR3 is CASSSTHIRTGYGEQFF. The CDR3 DNA reads TGTGCCAGCAGTTCCACCCACATCAGGACAGGGTACGGTGAGCAGTTCTTC.

V and J are TRBV6-5 and TRBJ2-3; 10 bases are a match to TRBD2. Trimming took 0 bases from V and 8 from J; bases not matched to a gene: 8. This CDR3 is built from 16 residues. Germline V gene data show CDR1 as MNHEY and CDR2 as SVGAGI. For the CDR3, the DNA is TGTGCCAGCAGTTACTCCGTAAGCGGGGGGGCGGGTACGCAGTATTTT. This gives the protein CASSYSVSGGAGTQYF.

The CDR3 bases are TGTGCCAGCAGAATGGACAACACAGATACGCAGTATTTT. Protein: CASRMDNTDTQYF. The gene calls are TRBV11-2 and TRBJ2-3, with a possible D match to TRBD1 (5 bases). Trimming removed 6 bases at V and 2 bases at J, with 9 bases between. Per the germline V gene, CDR1 is SGHAT and CDR2 is FQNNGV. The length of the CDR3 is 13 residues.

The chain uses TRBV3-1 (or the pseudogene TRBV3-2) and TRBJ1-2; perhaps TRBD1 as D (5 bases). Looked up from germline, CDR1 is LGHDT and CDR2 is YNNKEL (reference sequence). Trimming left V 1 base short and J 5 bases short, with 11 bases between. CDR3 length: 14 amino acids. In DNA form, the CDR3 reads TGTGCCAGCAGCCAAGCGCACCGACAGTATGGCTACACCTTC. Translating gives CASSQAHRQYGYTF.

A single count supports this clone. This chain links TRBV9 with TRBJ1-1; TRBD1 matches at 8 bases. The CDR3 runs 14 residues. The V gene's germline CDR1 is SGDLS and CDR2 YYNGEE. Losses at the gene ends were 4 bases for V and 5 bases for J; bases not matched to a gene: 7. The CDR3 reads CASSPQGGGTEAFF. CDR3 DNA: TGTGCCAGCAGCCCACAGGGGGGAGGTACTGAAGCTTTCTTT.

This chain links TRBV7-3 with TRBJ2-1; no clear D. The CDR3 has 14 residues. Germline V gene lookup returns CDR1 SGHTA and CDR2 FQGTGA. Trimming removed 4 bases from V and 3 bases from J, with 10 bases in between. Here the CDR3 reads CASSSDHSYNEQFF. The CDR3 nucleotides are TGTGCCAGCAGCTCCGATCATAGCTACAATGAGCAGTTCTTC.

The J gene is TRBJ2-4, the V gene TRBV2; 11 bases are a match to TRBD2. This CDR3 region has 17 residues. Germline assignment: CDR1 SNHLY and CDR2 FYNNEI. J was trimmed by 0 bases and V by 5 bases; bases with no gene match: 6. CDR3 in DNA: TGTGCCAGCAGTTCCGGGACTAGCGGCCTAGCCAAAAACATTCAGTACTTC. Amino acid sequence: CASSSGTSGLAKNIQYF.

The genes are TRBV27 and TRBJ2-7, with D maybe TRBD2 (5 bases). CDR1 and CDR2 from the germline V gene are MNHEY and SMNVEV (reference sequence). V was trimmed by 5 bases and J by 0 bases, leaving 11 bases between them. The CDR3 spans 14 residues. The CDR3 DNA reads TGTGCCAGCAGTCCCCTCGGGGTCTCCTACGAGCAGTACTTC. Its protein is CASSPLGVSYEQYF.